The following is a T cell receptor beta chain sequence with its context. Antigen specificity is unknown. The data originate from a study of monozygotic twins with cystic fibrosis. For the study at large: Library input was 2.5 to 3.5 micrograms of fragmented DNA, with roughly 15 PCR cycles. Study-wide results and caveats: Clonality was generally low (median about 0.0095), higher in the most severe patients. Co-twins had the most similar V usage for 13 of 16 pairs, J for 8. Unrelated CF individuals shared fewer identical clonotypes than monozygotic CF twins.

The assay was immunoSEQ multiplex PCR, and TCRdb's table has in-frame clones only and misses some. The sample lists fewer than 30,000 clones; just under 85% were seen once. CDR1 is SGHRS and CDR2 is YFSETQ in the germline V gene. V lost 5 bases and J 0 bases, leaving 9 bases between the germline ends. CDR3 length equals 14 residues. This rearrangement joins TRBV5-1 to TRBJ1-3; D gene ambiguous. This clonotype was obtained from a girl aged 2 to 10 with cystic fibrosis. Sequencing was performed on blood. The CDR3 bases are TGCGCCAGCAGGGCGGCTGTCTCTGGAAACACCATATATTTT. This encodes CASRAAVSGNTIYF.